This section outlines one T cell receptor (beta chain) sequence together with its context. The data were obtained in a study of technical replicates of blood from a handful of donors. The repertoire was sequenced with immunoSEQ multiplex PCR; TCRdb's copy has only in-frame clones and lacks some. The sample yields some 93,000 clones, nearly 97% seen once. The length of the CDR3 is 14 residues. Germline V CDR1 and CDR2: KGHSH, LQKENI. With 5 bases removed from V and 0 bases from J, the gap between germline ends came to 11 bases. The sequence came from a human donor in good health. V usage is TRBV18 and J usage is TRBJ2-7; maybe TRBD1 (6 bases). Sequencing used T cells isolated from PBMCs. The CDR3 loop reads CASSTGFGSYEQYF. As DNA, the CDR3 is TGTGCCAGCTCAACAGGGTTCGGCTCCTACGAGCAGTACTTC.